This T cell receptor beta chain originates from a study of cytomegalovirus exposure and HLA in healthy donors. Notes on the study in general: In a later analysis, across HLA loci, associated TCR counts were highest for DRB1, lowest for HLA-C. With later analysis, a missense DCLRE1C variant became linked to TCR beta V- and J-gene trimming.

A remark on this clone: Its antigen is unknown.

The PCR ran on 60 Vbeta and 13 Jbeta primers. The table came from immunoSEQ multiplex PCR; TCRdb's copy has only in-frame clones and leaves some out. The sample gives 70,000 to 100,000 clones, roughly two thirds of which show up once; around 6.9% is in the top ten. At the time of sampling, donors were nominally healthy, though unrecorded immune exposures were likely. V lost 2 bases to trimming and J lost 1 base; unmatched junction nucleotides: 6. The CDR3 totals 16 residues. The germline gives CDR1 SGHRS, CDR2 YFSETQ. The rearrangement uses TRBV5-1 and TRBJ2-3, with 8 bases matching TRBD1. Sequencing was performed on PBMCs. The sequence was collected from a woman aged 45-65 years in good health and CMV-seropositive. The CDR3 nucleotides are TGCGCCAGCAGCTTCGAAACAGGGGGAGGCACAGATACGCAGTATTTT. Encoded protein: CASSFETGGGTDTQYF. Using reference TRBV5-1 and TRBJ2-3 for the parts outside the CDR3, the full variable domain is KAGVTQTPRYLIKTRGQQVTLSCSPISGHRSVSWYQQTPGQGLQFLFEYFSETQRNKGNFPGRFSGRQFSNSRSEMNVSTLELGDSALYLCASSFETGGGTDTQYFGPGTRLTVL.